The rows below give T cell receptor beta chains drawn from one sample of a study of identifying expanded T cells in peripheral blood. Here immunoSEQ multiplex PCR was the method, and the copy in TCRdb shows in-frame clones only, minus some. The sample carries tens of thousands of clones, over 80% recorded once. Sequencing was performed on blood. All receptors come from a person aged 18 to 69 in good health. CDR3s include the opening cysteine and the closing phenylalanine or tryptophan.

TRBJ2-7 TRBV19 CASSLAGGSASYEQYF
TRBJ2-3 TRBV19 CASSPPASGSSTDTQYF
TRBJ1-1 TRBV7-3 CASSQLGGNTEAFF
TRBJ2-2 TRBV7-3 CASSKSGGDTGELFF
TRBJ1-3 TRBV4-1 CASSQAGNTIYF
TRBJ2-5 TRBV9 CASSPGLAETGGETQYF
TRBJ2-5 TRBV6-4 CASSDRRETQYF
TRBJ2-1 TRBV4-3 CASSQGFSGGRDNEQFF
TRBJ2-7 TRBV6-5 CASRGGTRSYEQYF
TRBJ2-5 TRBV6-5 CASSRNPGLETQYF
TRBJ1-5 TRBV29-1 CSVEEGNQPQHF
TRBJ2-7 TRBV19 CASSITDSYEQYF
TRBJ2-7 TRBV28 CASSWTGRSYEQYF
TRBJ1-5 TRBV28 CASSFGLIGNQPQHF
TRBJ1-2 TRBV28 CASSTGEWGYTF
TRBJ2-7 TRBV19 CASSMGTSGRIEQYF
TRBJ2-3 TRBV4-2 CASSRKWSDTQYF
TRBJ2-3 TRBV5-4 CASSPYGTVRDTQYF
TRBJ2-2 TRBV6-1 CASSELAGTGIAGELFF
TRBJ1-4 TRBV28 CASSLRGQGEKLFF
TRBJ1-2 TRBV19 CASSTRTGGHYGYTF
TRBJ2-3 TRBV5-1 CASSLVLAGRTDTQYF
TRBJ2-7 TRBV7-9 CASSRPSGGYEQYF
TRBJ2-7 TRBV19 CASSGGFYEQYF
TRBJ2-1 TRBV15 CATSRAQAGGAEQFF
TRBJ1-3 TRBV9 CASSPHSAPPIFSSGNTIYF
TRBJ2-7 TRBV4-3 CASSQGAGGPGEQYF
TRBJ1-2 TRBV9 CASSMKTGGHYGYTF
TRBJ2-7 TRBV28 CASSFSSTSVVEYEQYF
TRBJ2-1 TRBV4-1 CASSPTSGALNEQFF
TRBJ1-1 TRBV7-8 CASSQLQARNTEAFF
TRBJ1-2 TRBV28 CASSLSRGGVYGYTF
TRBJ1-2 TRBV4-2 CASSQEDRANYGYTF
TRBJ2-7 TRBV9 CASSALASGMNEQYF
TRBJ2-1 TRBV4-3 CASSRLLRDDEQFF
TRBJ2-7 TRBV10-3 CAISGTNVRGALYEQYF
TRBJ2-3 TRBV7-2 CASSSGTSTDTQYF
TRBJ2-7 TRBV27 CASSSPTGLAGVRSYEQYF
TRBJ2-7 TRBV10-3 CAIRGTDPYEQYF
TRBJ2-3 TRBV7-8 CASSLSLEAQYF
TRBJ2-4 TRBV29-1 CSAEVPNIQYF
TRBJ2-7 TRBV5-4 CASSLGSSYEQYF
TRBJ2-7 TRBV19 CASSIGTGGYEQYF
TRBJ2-3 TRBV6-4 CASSADGRGDTQYF
TRBJ2-1 TRBV5-6 CASSLGRWDEQFF